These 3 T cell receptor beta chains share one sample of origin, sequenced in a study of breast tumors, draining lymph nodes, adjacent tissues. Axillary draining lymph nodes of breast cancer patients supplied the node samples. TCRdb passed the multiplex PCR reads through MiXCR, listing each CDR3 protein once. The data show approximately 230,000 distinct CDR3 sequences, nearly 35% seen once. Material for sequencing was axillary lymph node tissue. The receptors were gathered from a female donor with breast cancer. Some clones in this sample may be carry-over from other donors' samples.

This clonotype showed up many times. The CDR3 here is CSVAGTSGYEQYF. CDR3 in DNA: TGCAGCGTTGCAGGGACTAGCGGCTACGAGCAGTACTTC. This chain connects TRBV29-1 to TRBJ2-7, with 11 bases matching TRBD2. The CDR3 contains 13 residues. V dropped 4 bases and J dropped 3; count of bases not matched to a gene: 2. The germline CDR1 and CDR2 sequences are SQVTM and ANQGSEA.

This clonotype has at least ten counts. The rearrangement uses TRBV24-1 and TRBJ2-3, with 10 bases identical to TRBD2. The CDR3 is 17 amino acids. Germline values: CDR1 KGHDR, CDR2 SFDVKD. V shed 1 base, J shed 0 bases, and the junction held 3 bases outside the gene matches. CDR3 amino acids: CATSDFGLAASTDTQYF. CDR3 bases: TGTGCCACCAGTGATTTCGGACTAGCGGCTAGCACAGATACGCAGTATTTT.

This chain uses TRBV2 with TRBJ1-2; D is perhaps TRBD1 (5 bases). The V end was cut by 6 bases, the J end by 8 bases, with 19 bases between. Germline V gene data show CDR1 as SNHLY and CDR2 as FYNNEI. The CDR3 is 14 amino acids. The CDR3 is CASSREPRQYGYTF. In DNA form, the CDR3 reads TGTGCCAGCAGCCGGGAACCGAGACAGTACGGCTACACCTTC.